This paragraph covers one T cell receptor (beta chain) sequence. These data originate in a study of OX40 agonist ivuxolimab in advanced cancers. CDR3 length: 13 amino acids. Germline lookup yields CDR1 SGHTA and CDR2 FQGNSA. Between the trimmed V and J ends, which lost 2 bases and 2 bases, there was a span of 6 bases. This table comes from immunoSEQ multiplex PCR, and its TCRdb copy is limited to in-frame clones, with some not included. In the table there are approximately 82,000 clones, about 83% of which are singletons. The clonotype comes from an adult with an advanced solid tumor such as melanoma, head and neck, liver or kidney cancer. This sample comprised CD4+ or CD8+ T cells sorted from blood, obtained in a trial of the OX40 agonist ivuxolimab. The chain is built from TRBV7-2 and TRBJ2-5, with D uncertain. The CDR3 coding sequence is TGTGCCAGCAGCTTACCGGCACAAGAGACCCAGTACTTC. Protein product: CASSLPAQETQYF.